This is a list of T cell receptor beta chains from one sample in a study of PD-1 blockade in classical Hodgkin lymphoma. Assay used: immunoSEQ multiplex PCR; TCRdb lists only in-frame clones, some missing. Here the sample spans tens of thousands of clones, approximately 90% being singletons. The material sequenced was peripheral blood mononuclear cells (PBMCs), taken before the fourth cycle of nivolumab. The receptors originated from a human donor with classical Hodgkin lymphoma. Each CDR3 is given with its conserved first and last residue. The order of the fields is V gene, clone size, D gene, J gene, CDR3 protein, CDR3 DNA. The D gene is left open where the match is weak. Where a row states a size, it is once, few, many or the class of an expanded clone; other rows omit it.

V gene: TRBV19; clone size: -; D gene: TRBD1; J gene: TRBJ1-4; CDR3 protein: CASSPQTGDFEKLFF; CDR3 DNA: TGTGCCAGTAGTCCTCAGACAGGGGATTTTGAAAAACTGTTTTTT
V gene: TRBV7-8; clone size: -; D gene: -; J gene: TRBJ2-7; CDR3 protein: CASSLGVAGRSSYEQYF; CDR3 DNA: TGTGCCAGCAGCTTAGGGGTCGCAGGAAGGAGCTCCTACGAGCAGTACTTC
V gene: TRBV5-8; clone size: few; D gene: -; J gene: TRBJ1-5; CDR3 protein: CASSPRPNQPQHF; CDR3 DNA: TGTGCCAGCAGCCCCAGACCGAATCAGCCCCAGCATTTT
V gene: TRBV18; clone size: -; D gene: TRBD1; J gene: TRBJ1-1; CDR3 protein: CASSPAGGLNTEAFF; CDR3 DNA: TGTGCCAGCTCACCGGCAGGGGGCTTGAACACTGAAGCTTTCTTT
V gene: TRBV9; clone size: -; D gene: -; J gene: TRBJ2-3; CDR3 protein: CASSVVAGASTDTQYF; CDR3 DNA: TGTGCCAGCAGCGTAGTCGCGGGGGCGAGCACAGATACGCAGTATTTT
V gene: TRBV7-2; clone size: -; D gene: TRBD1; J gene: TRBJ1-3; CDR3 protein: CASSLQTGTLASGNTIYF; CDR3 DNA: TGTGCCAGCAGCTTACAGACAGGGACCCTAGCGTCTGGAAACACCATATATTTT
V gene: TRBV7-8; clone size: once; D gene: TRBD1; J gene: TRBJ2-1; CDR3 protein: CASSSPGQFYNEQFF; CDR3 DNA: TGTGCCAGCAGCTCCCCGGGACAGTTCTACAATGAGCAGTTCTTC
V gene: TRBV7-9; clone size: -; D gene: -; J gene: TRBJ1-1; CDR3 protein: CASSLIPFQGRVENTEAFF; CDR3 DNA: TGTGCCAGCAGCTTAATCCCTTTCCAGGGGAGGGTCGAGAACACTGAAGCTTTCTTT
V gene: TRBV7-2; clone size: -; D gene: TRBD1; J gene: TRBJ1-2; CDR3 protein: CASSSRDRNFYGYTF; CDR3 DNA: TGTGCCAGCAGCTCCCGGGACAGGAATTTTTATGGCTACACCTTC
V gene: TRBV6-5; clone size: -; D gene: TRBD1; J gene: TRBJ2-4; CDR3 protein: CASSYRDRGAKNIQYF; CDR3 DNA: TGTGCCAGCAGTTACCGGGACAGGGGAGCCAAAAACATTCAGTACTTC
V gene: TRBV6-1; clone size: once; D gene: -; J gene: TRBJ1-2; CDR3 protein: CASRRTGSYGYTF; CDR3 DNA: TGTGCCAGCAGGCGGACGGGGAGCTATGGCTACACCTTC
V gene: TRBV28; clone size: -; D gene: TRBD1; J gene: TRBJ2-3; CDR3 protein: CASSGTGRDTDTQYF; CDR3 DNA: TGTGCCAGCAGTGGGACAGGGCGAGACACAGATACGCAGTATTTT
V gene: TRBV15; clone size: -; D gene: TRBD1; J gene: TRBJ1-3; CDR3 protein: CATSRDQLTGTGNTIYF; CDR3 DNA: TGTGCCACCAGCAGAGATCAATTGACAGGGACTGGAAACACCATATATTTT
V gene: TRBV28; clone size: -; D gene: -; J gene: TRBJ1-4; CDR3 protein: CASSSSGTPNEKLFF; CDR3 DNA: TGTGCCAGCAGTTCATCCGGGACCCCCAATGAAAAACTGTTTTTT
V gene: TRBV18; clone size: -; D gene: -; J gene: TRBJ2-3; CDR3 protein: CASSPFGQFGTDTQYF; CDR3 DNA: TGTGCCAGCTCACCCTTCGGACAGTTTGGGACAGATACGCAGTATTTT
V gene: TRBV13; clone size: -; D gene: TRBD1; J gene: TRBJ2-5; CDR3 protein: CASTTGRGLETQYF; CDR3 DNA: TGTGCCAGCACGACAGGGAGAGGGTTGGAGACCCAGTACTTC
V gene: TRBV19; clone size: -; D gene: -; J gene: TRBJ1-2; CDR3 protein: CASDSGSEYYGYTF; CDR3 DNA: TGTGCCAGTGATTCGGGGAGCGAGTACTATGGCTACACCTTC
V gene: TRBV2; clone size: -; D gene: -; J gene: TRBJ2-7; CDR3 protein: CASSYGTADPYEQYF; CDR3 DNA: TGTGCCAGCAGTTACGGGACGGCCGATCCCTACGAGCAGTACTTC
V gene: TRBV5-6; clone size: -; D gene: TRBD1; J gene: TRBJ2-7; CDR3 protein: CASSLIGDRVFFYEQYF; CDR3 DNA: TGTGCCAGCAGCTTGATTGGGGACAGGGTTTTTTTCTACGAGCAGTACTTC
V gene: TRBV21-1; clone size: -; D gene: -; J gene: TRBJ1-4; CDR3 protein: CASSKWTGPEKLFF; CDR3 DNA: TGTGCCAGCAGCAAGTGGACAGGGCCTGAAAAACTGTTTTTT
V gene: TRBV11-3; clone size: -; D gene: -; J gene: TRBJ2-1; CDR3 protein: CASSSGHSSYNEQFF; CDR3 DNA: TGTGCCAGCAGCTCTGGACATAGCTCCTACAATGAGCAGTTCTTC
V gene: TRBV6-5; clone size: -; D gene: TRBD1; J gene: TRBJ2-7; CDR3 protein: CASSPGQGGYEQYF; CDR3 DNA: TGTGCCAGCAGCCCCGGACAGGGTGGCTACGAGCAGTACTTC
V gene: TRBV19; clone size: -; D gene: -; J gene: TRBJ2-7; CDR3 protein: CASSSGQSYEQYF; CDR3 DNA: TGTGCCAGTAGTTCAGGACAATCTTACGAGCAGTACTTC
V gene: TRBV7-8; clone size: -; D gene: -; J gene: TRBJ1-1; CDR3 protein: CASSIVGGREAFF; CDR3 DNA: TGTGCCAGCAGTATAGTTGGGGGCCGTGAAGCTTTCTTT
V gene: TRBV19; clone size: -; D gene: -; J gene: TRBJ1-5; CDR3 protein: CASSIRGHGNQPQHF; CDR3 DNA: TGTGCCAGTAGTATCAGAGGGCATGGCAATCAGCCCCAGCATTTT
V gene: TRBV10-3; clone size: -; D gene: -; J gene: TRBJ1-4; CDR3 protein: CAISAVDGQNEKLFF; CDR3 DNA: TGTGCCATCAGTGCCGTTGACGGACAAAATGAAAAACTGTTTTTT
V gene: TRBV4-3; clone size: -; D gene: -; J gene: TRBJ2-1; CDR3 protein: CASSQNDEQFF; CDR3 DNA: TGCGCCAGCAGCCAAAACGATGAGCAGTTCTTC
V gene: TRBV19; clone size: -; D gene: TRBD1; J gene: TRBJ1-4; CDR3 protein: CASSINRGSNEKLFF; CDR3 DNA: TGTGCCAGTAGTATCAACAGGGGATCTAATGAAAAACTGTTTTTT
V gene: TRBV9; clone size: -; D gene: TRBD1; J gene: TRBJ1-3; CDR3 protein: CASSQGQTSGNTIYF; CDR3 DNA: TGTGCCAGCAGCCAGGGACAGACCTCTGGAAACACCATATATTTT
V gene: TRBV9; clone size: once; D gene: -; J gene: TRBJ2-4; CDR3 protein: CASSVDGSYLAKNIQYF; CDR3 DNA: TGTGCCAGCAGCGTAGATGGCAGCTATCTAGCCAAAAACATTCAGTACTTC
V gene: TRBV28; clone size: once; D gene: TRBD2; J gene: TRBJ2-7; CDR3 protein: CASSPTGGDEQYF; CDR3 DNA: TGTGCCAGCAGTCCGACGGGGGGGGACGAGCAGTACTTC
V gene: TRBV27; clone size: -; D gene: TRBD1; J gene: TRBJ1-1; CDR3 protein: CASRGQGMLTEAFF; CDR3 DNA: TGTGCCAGCAGGGGACAGGGGATGTTAACTGAAGCTTTCTTT
V gene: TRBV19; clone size: -; D gene: TRBD2; J gene: TRBJ2-1; CDR3 protein: CASSTSGGWDEQFF; CDR3 DNA: TGTGCCAGTAGTACTAGCGGGGGTTGGGATGAGCAGTTCTTC
V gene: TRBV19; clone size: -; D gene: -; J gene: TRBJ1-3; CDR3 protein: CASISGNTIYF; CDR3 DNA: TGTGCCAGTATAAGCGGAAACACCATATATTTT
V gene: TRBV5-1; clone size: -; D gene: -; J gene: TRBJ2-3; CDR3 protein: CASSLGAFVLDTQYF; CDR3 DNA: TGCGCCAGCAGCTTAGGCGCCTTCGTCTTGGATACGCAGTATTTT
V gene: TRBV4-3; clone size: -; D gene: -; J gene: TRBJ1-1; CDR3 protein: CASSQVGTQGAFF; CDR3 DNA: TGCGCCAGCAGCCAAGTGGGAACCCAAGGGGCTTTCTTT
V gene: TRBV11-3; clone size: once; D gene: TRBD2; J gene: TRBJ2-3; CDR3 protein: CASSSGLGKDTQYF; CDR3 DNA: TGTGCCAGCAGCTCGGGACTAGGAAAAGATACGCAGTATTTT